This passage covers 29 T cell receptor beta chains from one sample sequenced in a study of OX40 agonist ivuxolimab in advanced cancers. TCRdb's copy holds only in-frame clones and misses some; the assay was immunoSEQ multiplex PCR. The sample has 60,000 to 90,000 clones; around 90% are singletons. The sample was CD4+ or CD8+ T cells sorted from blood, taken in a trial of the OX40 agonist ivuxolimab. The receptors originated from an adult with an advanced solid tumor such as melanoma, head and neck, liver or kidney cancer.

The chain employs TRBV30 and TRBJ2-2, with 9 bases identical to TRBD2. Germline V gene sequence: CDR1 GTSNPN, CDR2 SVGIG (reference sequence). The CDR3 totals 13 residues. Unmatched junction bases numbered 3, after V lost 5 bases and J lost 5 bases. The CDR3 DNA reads TGTGCCTGGGGAGCGGGAGGTACCGGGGAGCTGTTTTTT. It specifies CAWGAGGTGELFF.

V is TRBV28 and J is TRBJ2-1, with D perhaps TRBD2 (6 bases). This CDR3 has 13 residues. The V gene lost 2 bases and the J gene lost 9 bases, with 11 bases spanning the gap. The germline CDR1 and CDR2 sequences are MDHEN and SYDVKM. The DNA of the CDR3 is TGTGCCAGCAGTTTACCGGAGGGTGTTGAGCAGTTCTTC. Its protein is CASSLPEGVEQFF.

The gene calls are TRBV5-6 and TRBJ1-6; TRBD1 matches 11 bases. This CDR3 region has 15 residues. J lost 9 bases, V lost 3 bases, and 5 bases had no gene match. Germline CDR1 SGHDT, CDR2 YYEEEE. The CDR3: CASSYGTGGTSPLHF. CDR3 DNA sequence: TGTGCCAGCAGCTATGGGACAGGGGGGACTTCACCCCTCCACTTT.

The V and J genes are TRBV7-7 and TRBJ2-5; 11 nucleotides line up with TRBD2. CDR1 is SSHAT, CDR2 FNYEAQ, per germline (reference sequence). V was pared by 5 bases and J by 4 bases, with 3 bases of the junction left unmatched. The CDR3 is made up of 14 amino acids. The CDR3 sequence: CASSPGLAGETQYF. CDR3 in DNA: TGTGCCAGCAGCCCTGGACTAGCGGGAGAGACCCAGTACTTC.

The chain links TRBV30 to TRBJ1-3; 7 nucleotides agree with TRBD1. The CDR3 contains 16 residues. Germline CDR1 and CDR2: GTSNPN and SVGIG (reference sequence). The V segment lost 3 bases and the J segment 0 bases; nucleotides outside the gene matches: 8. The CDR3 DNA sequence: TGTGCCTGGAGCCGAATCGGGACAGTCTCTGGAAACACCATATATTTT. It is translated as CAWSRIGTVSGNTIYF.

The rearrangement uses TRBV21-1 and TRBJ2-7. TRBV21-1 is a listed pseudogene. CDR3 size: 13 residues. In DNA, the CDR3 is TGTGCCAGCAGCATACCCTCCAGGCCCGTCAGGAGCTTC. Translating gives CASSIPSRPVRSF.

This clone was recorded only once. The CDR3 region is CASSLKSGTGVTDTQYF. The CDR3 nucleotides are TGTGCCAGCAGCTTAAAATCCGGGACAGGGGTCACAGATACGCAGTATTTT. The chain links TRBV11-2 to TRBJ2-3, with TRBD1 identical over 10 bases. Germline V gene data show CDR1 as SGHAT and CDR2 as FQNNGV. The CDR3 runs to 17 residues. The V segment lost 2 bases and the J segment 2 bases; nucleotides outside the gene matches: 7.

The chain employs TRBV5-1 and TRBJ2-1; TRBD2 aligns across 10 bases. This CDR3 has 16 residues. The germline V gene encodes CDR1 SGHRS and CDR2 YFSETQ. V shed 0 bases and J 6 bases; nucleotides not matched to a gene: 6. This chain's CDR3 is CASSLVGLAGVNEQFF. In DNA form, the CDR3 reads TGCGCCAGCAGCTTGGTCGGCCTAGCGGGGGTCAATGAGCAGTTCTTC. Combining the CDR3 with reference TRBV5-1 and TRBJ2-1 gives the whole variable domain KAGVTQTPRYLIKTRGQQVTLSCSPISGHRSVSWYQQTPGQGLQFLFEYFSETQRNKGNFPGRFSGRQFSNSRSEMNVSTLELGDSALYLCASSLVGLAGVNEQFFGPGTRLTVL.

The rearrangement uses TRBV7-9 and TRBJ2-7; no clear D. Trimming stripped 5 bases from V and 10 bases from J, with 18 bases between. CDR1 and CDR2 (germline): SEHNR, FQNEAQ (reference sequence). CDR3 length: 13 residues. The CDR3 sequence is CASSLNTPGSQYF. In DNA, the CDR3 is TGTGCCAGCAGCCTAAACACTCCAGGTAGTCAGTACTTC.

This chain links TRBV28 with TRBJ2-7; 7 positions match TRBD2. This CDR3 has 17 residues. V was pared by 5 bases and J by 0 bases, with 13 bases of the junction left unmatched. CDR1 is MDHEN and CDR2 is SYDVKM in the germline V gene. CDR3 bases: TGTGCCAGCAGTCCCCCGGCTAGCGGTCGAAGCTCCTACGAGCAGTACTTC. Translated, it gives CASSPPASGRSSYEQYF. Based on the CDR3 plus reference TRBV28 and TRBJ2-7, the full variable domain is DVKVTQSSRYLVKRTGEKVFLECVQDMDHENMFWYRQDPGLGLRLIYFSYDVKMKEKGDIPEGYSVSREKKERFSLILESASTNQTSMYLCASSPPASGRSSYEQYFGPGTRLTVT.

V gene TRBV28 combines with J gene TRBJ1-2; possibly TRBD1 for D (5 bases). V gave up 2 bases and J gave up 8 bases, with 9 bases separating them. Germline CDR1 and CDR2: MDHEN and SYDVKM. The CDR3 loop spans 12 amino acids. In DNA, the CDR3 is TGTGCCAGCAGTTTACAGGGCGGGGGCTACACCTTC. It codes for CASSLQGGGYTF.

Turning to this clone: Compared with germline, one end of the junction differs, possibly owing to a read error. CDR3 sequence: CAGSLPSGQGGTNEKLFF. Here the CDR3 DNA reads TGCGCCGGCAGCTTGCCGTCGGGACAGGGAGGGACTAATGAAAAACTGTTTTTT. The V call is TRBV5-1, the J call TRBJ1-4; 9 nucleotides align to TRBD1. CDR1 is SGHRS, CDR2 YFSETQ, per germline. The CDR3 consists of 18 residues.

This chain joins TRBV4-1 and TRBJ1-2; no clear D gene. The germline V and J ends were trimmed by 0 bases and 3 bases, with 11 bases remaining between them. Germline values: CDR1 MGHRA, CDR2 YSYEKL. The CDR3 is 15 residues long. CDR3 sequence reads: CASSQEFGNYYGYTF. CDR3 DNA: TGCGCCAGCAGCCAAGAATTCGGGAACTACTATGGCTACACCTTC.

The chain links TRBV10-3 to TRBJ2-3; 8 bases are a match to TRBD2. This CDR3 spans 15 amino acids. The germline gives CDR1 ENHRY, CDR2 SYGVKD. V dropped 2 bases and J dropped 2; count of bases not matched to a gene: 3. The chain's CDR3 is CAISEREGYTDTQYF. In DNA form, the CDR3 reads TGTGCCATCAGTGAGCGGGAGGGGTACACAGATACGCAGTATTTT.

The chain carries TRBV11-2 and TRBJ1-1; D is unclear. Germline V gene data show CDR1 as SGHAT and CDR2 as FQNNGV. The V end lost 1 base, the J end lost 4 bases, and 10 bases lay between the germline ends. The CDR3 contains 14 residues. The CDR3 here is CASSLVVTGTEAFF. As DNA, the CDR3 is TGTGCCAGCAGCTTAGTTGTAACGGGCACTGAAGCTTTCTTT. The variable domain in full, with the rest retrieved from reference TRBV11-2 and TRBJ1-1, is EAGVAQSPRYKIIEKRQSVAFWCNPISGHATLYWYQQILGQGPKLLIQFQNNGVVDDSQLPKDRFSAERLKGVDSTLKIQPAKLEDSAVYLCASSLVVTGTEAFFGQGTRLTVV.

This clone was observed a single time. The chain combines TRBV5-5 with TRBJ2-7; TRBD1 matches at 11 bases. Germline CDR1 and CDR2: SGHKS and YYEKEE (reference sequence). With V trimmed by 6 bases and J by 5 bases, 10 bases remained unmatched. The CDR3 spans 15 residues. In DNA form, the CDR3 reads TGTGCCAGCACCATGATGGGACAGGGGGTAAACGAGCAGTACTTC. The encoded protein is CASTMMGQGVNEQYF.

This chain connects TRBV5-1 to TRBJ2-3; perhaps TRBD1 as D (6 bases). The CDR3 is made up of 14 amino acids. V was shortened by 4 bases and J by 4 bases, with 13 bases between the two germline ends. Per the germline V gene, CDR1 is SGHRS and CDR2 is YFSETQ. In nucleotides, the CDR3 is TGCGCCAGCAGCGTATTACAGGGCTCAGATACGCAGTATTTT. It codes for CASSVLQGSDTQYF.

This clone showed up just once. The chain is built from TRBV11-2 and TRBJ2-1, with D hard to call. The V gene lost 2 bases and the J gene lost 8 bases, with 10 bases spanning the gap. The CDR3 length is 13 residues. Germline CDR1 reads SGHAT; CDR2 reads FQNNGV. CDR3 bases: TGTGCCAGCAGCTTACCAGAGCTGCATGAGCAGTTCTTC. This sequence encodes CASSLPELHEQFF.

The DNA of the CDR3 is TGTGCCAGCAGCTTGGCCGAAGCACTTCATGAAAAACTGTTTTTT. This encodes CASSLAEALHEKLFF. The chain couples TRBV5-4 to TRBJ1-4; D unresolved. Per germline, CDR1 SGHNT and CDR2 YYREEE (reference sequence). V lost 0 bases to trimming and J lost 6 bases, with 12 bases between them. This CDR3 is 15 amino acids long.

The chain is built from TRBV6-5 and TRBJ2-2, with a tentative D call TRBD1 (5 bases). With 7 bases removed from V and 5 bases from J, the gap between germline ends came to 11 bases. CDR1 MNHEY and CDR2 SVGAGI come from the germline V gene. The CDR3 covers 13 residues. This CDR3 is CASNFQGTGELFF. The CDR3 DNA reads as TGTGCCAGCAATTTCCAGGGAACCGGGGAGCTGTTTTTT.

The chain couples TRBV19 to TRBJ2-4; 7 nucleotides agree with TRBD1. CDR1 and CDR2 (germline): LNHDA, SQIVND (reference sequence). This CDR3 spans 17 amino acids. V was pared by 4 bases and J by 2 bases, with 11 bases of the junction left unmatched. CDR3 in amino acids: CASSSPDREFTKNIQYF. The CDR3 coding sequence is TGTGCCAGTAGTAGCCCAGACAGGGAGTTTACCAAAAACATTCAGTACTTC.

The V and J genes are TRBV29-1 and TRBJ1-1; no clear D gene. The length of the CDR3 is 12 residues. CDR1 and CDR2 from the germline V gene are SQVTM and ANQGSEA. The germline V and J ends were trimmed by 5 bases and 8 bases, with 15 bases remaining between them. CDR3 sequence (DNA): TGCAGCGTTAAAGGCGCCGACCGAGAAGCTTTCTTT. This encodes CSVKGADREAFF.

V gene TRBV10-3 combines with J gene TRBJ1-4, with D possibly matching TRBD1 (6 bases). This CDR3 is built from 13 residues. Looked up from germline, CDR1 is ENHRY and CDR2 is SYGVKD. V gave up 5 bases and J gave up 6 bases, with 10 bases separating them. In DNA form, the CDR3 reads TGTGCCATCAGTAGGGGGGACGATGAAAAACTGTTTTTT. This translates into CAISRGDDEKLFF.

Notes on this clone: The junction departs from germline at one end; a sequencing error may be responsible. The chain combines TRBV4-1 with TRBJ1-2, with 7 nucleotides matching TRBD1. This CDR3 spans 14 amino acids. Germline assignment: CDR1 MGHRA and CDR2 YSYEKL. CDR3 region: CANSLDRANYGYTF. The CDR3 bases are TGCGCCAACAGCCTCGACAGGGCTAACTATGGCTACACCTTC.

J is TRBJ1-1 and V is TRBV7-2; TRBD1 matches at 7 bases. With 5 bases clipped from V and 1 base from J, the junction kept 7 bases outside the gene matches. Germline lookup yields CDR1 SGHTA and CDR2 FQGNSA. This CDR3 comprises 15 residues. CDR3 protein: CASSPGGTANTEAFF. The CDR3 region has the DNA TGTGCCAGCAGCCCGGGAGGGACAGCGAACACTGAAGCTTTCTTT.

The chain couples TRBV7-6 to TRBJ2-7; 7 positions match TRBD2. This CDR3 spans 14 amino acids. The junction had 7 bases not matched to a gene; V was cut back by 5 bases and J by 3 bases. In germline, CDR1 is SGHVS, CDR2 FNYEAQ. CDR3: CASSLGGTNYEQYF. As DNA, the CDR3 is TGTGCCAGCAGCCTCGGGGGGACTAACTACGAGCAGTACTTC.

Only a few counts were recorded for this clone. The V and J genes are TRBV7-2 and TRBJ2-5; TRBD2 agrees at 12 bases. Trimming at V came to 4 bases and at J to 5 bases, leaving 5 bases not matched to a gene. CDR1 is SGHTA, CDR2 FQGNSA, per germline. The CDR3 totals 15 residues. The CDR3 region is CASSSTSGSGETQYF. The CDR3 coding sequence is TGTGCCAGCAGCTCGACTAGCGGGAGTGGGGAGACCCAGTACTTC.

Here the CDR3 DNA reads TGTGCCAGCAGTCTTGGACAGAAGCTCTACGAGCAGTACTTC. Translating gives CASSLGQKLYEQYF. The V gene is TRBV27, the J gene TRBJ2-7; TRBD1 might be the D (6 bases). The CDR3 is 14 residues long. V lost 5 bases, J lost 3 bases, and 14 bases lay in between. The germline V gene encodes CDR1 MNHEY and CDR2 SMNVEV (reference sequence).

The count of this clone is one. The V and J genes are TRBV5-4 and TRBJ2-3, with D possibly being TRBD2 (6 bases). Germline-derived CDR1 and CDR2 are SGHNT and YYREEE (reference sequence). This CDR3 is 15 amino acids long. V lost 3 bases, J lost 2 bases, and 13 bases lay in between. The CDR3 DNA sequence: TGTGCCAGCAGCTCCCGGGACTCCAACACAGATACGCAGTATTTT. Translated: CASSSRDSNTDTQYF.